The rows below give T cell receptor beta chains drawn from one sample of a study of blood T cell repertoires in COVID-19. The method was immunoSEQ multiplex PCR; TCRdb's version includes in-frame clones alone and lacks a portion of them. There are roughly 380,000 clones in the sample; roughly 90% occur only once, and approximately 1% lies in the top ten. Sequenced: PBMCs or T cells enriched from blood (not recorded which). Receptors originate from a woman aged 30 to 39 who had been exposed to COVID-19. The CDR3 runs from the conserved cysteine through the conserved F or W. A D gene is named only where the DNA matches it firmly. Size is stated for part of the rows, as once, few or many counts, or as a class when the clone is expanded.

v_call	clone_size	j_call	d_call	cdr3_aa	cdr3_nt
TRBV3-1/TRBV3-2	once	TRBJ1-1	.	CASSQLAQRAFF	TGTGCCAGCAGCCAACTGGCTCAGCGAGCTTTCTTT
TRBV25-1	.	TRBJ2-7	.	CASMATGSLSYEQYF	TGTGCCAGCATGGCGACAGGTAGTTTGTCCTACGAGCAGTACTTC
TRBV11-3	.	TRBJ2-1	TRBD2	CASSQSGTSLYEQFF	TGTGCCAGCAGCCAGTCCGGGACTAGCCTTTATGAGCAGTTCTTC
TRBV4-2	.	TRBJ2-7	.	CASSQDFRRADSYEQYF	TGTGCCAGCAGCCAAGATTTTAGGCGGGCCGACTCCTACGAGCAGTACTTC
TRBV5-6	.	TRBJ2-2	.	CASSFPGTGELFF	TGTGCCAGCAGCTTCCCAGGGACCGGGGAGCTGTTTTTT
TRBV25-1	.	TRBJ2-1	TRBD2	CASSELAGGRYNEQFF	TGTGCCAGCAGTGAGTTAGCGGGAGGGAGATACAATGAGCAGTTCTTC
TRBV6-6	once	TRBJ2-7	.	CASHYQRREQYF	TGTGCCAGCCATTATCAGCGGCGGGAGCAGTACTTC
TRBV27	.	TRBJ2-7	TRBD1	CASTREQGGPYEQYF	TGTGCCAGCACACGAGAACAGGGGGGCCCCTACGAGCAGTACTTC
TRBV5-4	.	TRBJ1-3	.	CASSLDSSGNTIYF	TGTGCCAGCAGCTTGGACAGCTCTGGAAACACCATATATTTT
TRBV7-9	.	TRBJ2-1	TRBD2	CASSPGTSGMRGNEQFF	TGTGCCAGCAGTCCGGGGACTAGCGGGATGAGGGGGAATGAGCAGTTCTTC
TRBV9	.	TRBJ2-7	.	CASSVERAVSSYEQYF	TGTGCCAGCAGCGTAGAGCGGGCGGTGAGCTCCTACGAGCAGTACTTC
TRBV7-8	few	TRBJ2-2	.	CASSLSSPWGELFF	TGTGCCAGCAGCTTATCCAGTCCCTGGGGGGAGCTGTTTTTT
TRBV6-5	.	TRBJ2-5	.	CASSYSAELSETQYF	TGTGCCAGCAGTTACTCGGCAGAGCTTAGCGAGACCCAGTACTTC
TRBV11-2	.	TRBJ2-1	TRBD2	CASSFGASGRNEQFF	TGTGCCAGCAGCTTCGGGGCTAGCGGGAGAAATGAGCAGTTCTTC
TRBV28	.	TRBJ2-7	TRBD1	CASRAGTASYEQYF	TGTGCCAGCAGGGCCGGGACAGCCTCCTACGAGCAGTACTTC
TRBV19	.	TRBJ1-2	.	CASKNRVDYGYTF	TGTGCCAGTAAAAACAGGGTCGACTATGGCTACACCTTC
TRBV4-2	few	TRBJ1-5	.	CASSLGGSGPEDQPQHF	TGTGCCAGCAGCCTAGGGGGTTCGGGCCCGGAGGATCAGCCCCAGCATTTT
TRBV15	.	TRBJ2-7	.	CATSEGAGKGYEQYF	TGTGCCACCAGCGAGGGGGCGGGAAAGGGGTACGAGCAGTACTTC
TRBV12-3/TRBV12-4	.	TRBJ2-2	.	CASSRVLGELFF	TGTGCCAGCAGCCGGGTCCTCGGGGAGCTGTTTTTT
TRBV7-8	.	TRBJ1-1	.	CASSLGEGVVNTEAFF	TGTGCCAGCAGCTTGGGTGAGGGGGTGGTGAACACTGAAGCTTTCTTT
TRBV10-3	few	TRBJ1-2	.	CAISGSDAGVDYGYTF	TGTGCCATCAGTGGGTCTGACGCGGGGGTAGACTATGGCTACACCTTC
TRBV29-1	.	TRBJ2-1	TRBD2	CSPGGKPSGHYNEQFF	TGCAGCCCTGGAGGGAAGCCTAGCGGACACTACAATGAGCAGTTCTTC
TRBV6-5	.	TRBJ2-1	.	CASSLVGGSYNEQFF	TGTGCCAGCAGCCTTGTAGGGGGCTCCTACAATGAGCAGTTCTTC
TRBV7-8	.	TRBJ2-1	TRBD2	CASSTPRAGGPLALSNEQFF	TGTGCCAGCAGTACACCTAGGGCGGGAGGGCCCTTGGCCTTGTCCAATGAGCAGTTCTTC
TRBV30	few	TRBJ1-1	.	CAWSVRGILNTEAFF	TGTGCCTGGAGTGTACGAGGAATTCTCAACACTGAAGCTTTCTTT
TRBV13	once	TRBJ2-1	.	CASTPPWLYNEQFF	TGTGCCAGCACCCCCCCGTGGCTCTACAATGAGCAGTTCTTC
TRBV5-6	.	TRBJ1-1	.	CASLPTGLGTEAFF	TGTGCCAGCCTACCCACAGGGTTGGGCACTGAAGCTTTCTTT
TRBV10-3	.	TRBJ1-3	TRBD1	CAISAQPGQRGSRDTIYF	TGTGCCATCAGTGCCCAACCGGGACAGAGAGGATCAAGGGACACCATATATTTT
TRBV27	few	TRBJ1-1	TRBD1	CASLRAGTGGAYTEAFF	TGTGCCAGCCTCAGGGCCGGGACAGGGGGCGCCTACACTGAAGCTTTCTTT
TRBV10-1	.	TRBJ2-7	TRBD1	CASSAGQGRDYEQYF	TGCGCCAGCAGTGCGGGACAGGGAAGGGACTACGAGCAGTACTTC
TRBV30	.	TRBJ2-1	.	CAWSQPERSYNEQFF	TGTGCCTGGAGCCAGCCCGAGCGGAGTTACAATGAGCAGTTCTTC
TRBV29-1	.	TRBJ2-7	TRBD1	CSVPGTGSIWEQYF	TGCAGCGTCCCGGGGACAGGGAGTATCTGGGAGCAGTACTTC
TRBV3-1/TRBV3-2	few	TRBJ2-5	.	CASSQGQGMQKTQYF	TGTGCCAGCAGCCAAGGCCAGGGAATGCAAAAGACCCAGTACTTC
TRBV28	.	TRBJ1-1	.	CASSGRTEAFF	TGTGCCAGCAGTGGGAGAACTGAAGCTTTCTTT
TRBV19	.	TRBJ2-3	.	CASSTQDRDTDTQYF	TGTGCCAGTAGTACACAGGACAGAGACACAGATACGCAGTATTTT
TRBV11-3	.	TRBJ1-2	.	CASSLGGDNYGYTF	TGTGCCAGCAGCTTAGGGGGGGACAACTATGGCTACACCTTC
TRBV28	.	TRBJ1-1	TRBD1	CASRLGQVGAEAFF	TGTGCCAGCAGGCTAGGACAGGTGGGCGCTGAAGCTTTCTTT
TRBV24-1	.	TRBJ2-2	TRBD1	CATSEWDRGYGTGELFF	TGTGCCACCAGTGAGTGGGACAGGGGGTACGGCACCGGGGAGCTGTTTTTT
TRBV9	once	TRBJ2-7	TRBD1	CASSADRTGSEQYF	TGTGCCAGCAGCGCTGATAGGACAGGGTCCGAGCAGTACTTC
TRBV29-1	.	TRBJ1-1	TRBD1	CSIDRGLVAEAFF	TGCAGCATAGACAGGGGGCTTGTGGCTGAAGCTTTCTTT
TRBV5-8	.	TRBJ2-7	.	CASSSRAGSYEQYF	TGTGCCAGCAGCTCAAGGGCGGGGTCCTACGAGCAGTACTTC
TRBV27	.	TRBJ1-5	TRBD1	CASSSYGTALNQPQHF	TGTGCCAGCAGTTCCTACGGGACAGCCCTCAATCAGCCCCAGCATTTT
TRBV6-5	once	TRBJ1-2	.	CASSSPAKAATLGYTF	TGTGCCAGCAGTTCCCCGGCGAAGGCGGCCACCCTTGGCTACACCTTC
TRBV4-1	.	TRBJ1-2	TRBD1	CASSQGDRVYGYTF	TGCGCCAGCAGCCAAGGGGACAGGGTCTATGGCTACACCTTC
TRBV6-5	.	TRBJ2-7	.	CASSPWTEGYEQYF	TGTGCCAGCAGTCCCTGGACAGAAGGTTACGAGCAGTACTTC
TRBV18	.	TRBJ1-5	.	CASSLGPDQPQHF	TGTGCCAGCTCACTGGGCCCGGATCAGCCCCAGCATTTT
TRBV19	.	TRBJ2-2	.	CASSIGLGQGTGELFF	TGTGCCAGTAGTATAGGTCTGGGGCAGGGGACCGGGGAGCTGTTTTTT
TRBV5-6	.	TRBJ2-3	TRBD1	CASSLRETGVTDTQYF	TGTGCCAGCAGCTTGAGGGAGACAGGGGTTACAGATACGCAGTATTTT
TRBV5-1	.	TRBJ1-3	.	CASSLESGNTIYF	TGCGCCAGCAGCTTAGAGTCTGGAAACACCATATATTTT
TRBV4-2	.	TRBJ2-3	.	CASSHQQGSDTQYF	TGTGCCAGCAGCCACCAACAGGGATCAGATACGCAGTATTTT
TRBV25-1	.	TRBJ2-1	.	CASSPPHTKLFF	TGTGCCAGCAGCCCCCCCCATACGAAGCTGTTCTTC
TRBV6-5	.	TRBJ2-7	.	CASTPGGAYEQYF	TGTGCCAGCACTCCGGGGGGCGCCTACGAGCAGTACTTC
TRBV5-1	.	TRBJ1-1	.	CASSLGPGRKNTEAFF	TGCGCCAGCAGCTTGGGGCCAGGGAGGAAGAACACTGAAGCTTTCTTT
TRBV10-3	.	TRBJ2-3	TRBD2	CAISVGAGGGTDTQYF	TGTGCCATCAGTGTAGGAGCGGGAGGGGGCACAGATACGCAGTATTTT
TRBV7-3	.	TRBJ1-1	TRBD1	CASSTQGGVTEAFF	TGTGCCAGCAGCACGCAGGGGGGAGTCACTGAAGCTTTCTTT
TRBV28	.	TRBJ1-5	.	CASSSQGIGNQPQHF	TGTGCCAGCAGCTCACAGGGAATAGGCAATCAGCCCCAGCATTTT
TRBV3-1/TRBV3-2	.	TRBJ2-7	.	CASSQAMGLVASSYEQYF	TGTGCCAGCAGCCAAGCCATGGGGCTAGTGGCCAGCTCCTACGAGCAGTACTTC